This record concerns one T cell receptor (beta chain) sequence. Its antigen is still unknown. The data originate from a study of PD-1 blockade in classical Hodgkin lymphoma. Time point specified: newly diagnosed, previously untreated cHL patient sample. Peripheral samples used as comparators were newly diagnosed, untreated classical Hodgkin lymphoma PBMCs. Study-level findings and limits: Newly diagnosed patients reportedly had lower baseline TCR diversity than healthy donors. Repertoire differences have undefined causes, possibly disease activity or prior therapy.

Germline CDR1 SGHRS, CDR2 YFSETQ. The CDR3 totals 16 residues. The germline V and J ends were trimmed by 4 bases and 1 base, with 17 bases remaining between them. Profiling relied on immunoSEQ multiplex PCR, and the TCRdb table lists in-frame clones only, not all of them. The table lists some 26,000 clones, 94% of them singletons, with under 5% in the top ten. The chain couples TRBV5-1 to TRBJ1-1; D uncertain. This TCR was sampled from a human donor with classical Hodgkin lymphoma. The specimen was peripheral blood mononuclear cells (PBMCs). CDR3 sequence: CASSPDGQRPNTEAFF. In DNA, the CDR3 is TGCGCCAGCAGCCCGGATGGGCAACGTCCGAACACTGAAGCTTTCTTT.